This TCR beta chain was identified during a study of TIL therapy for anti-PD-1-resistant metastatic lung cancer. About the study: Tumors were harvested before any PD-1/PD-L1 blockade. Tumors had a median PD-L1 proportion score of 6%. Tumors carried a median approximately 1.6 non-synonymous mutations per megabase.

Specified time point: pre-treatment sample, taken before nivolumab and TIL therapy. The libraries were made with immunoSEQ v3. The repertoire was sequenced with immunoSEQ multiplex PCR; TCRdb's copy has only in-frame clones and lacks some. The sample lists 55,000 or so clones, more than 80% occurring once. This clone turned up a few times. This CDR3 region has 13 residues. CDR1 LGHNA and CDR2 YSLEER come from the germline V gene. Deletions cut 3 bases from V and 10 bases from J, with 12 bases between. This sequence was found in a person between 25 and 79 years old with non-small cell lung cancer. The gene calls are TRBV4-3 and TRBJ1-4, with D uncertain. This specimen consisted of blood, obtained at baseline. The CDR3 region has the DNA TGCGCCAGCAGCCAGGCGCCAAGTCTAAAACTGTTTTTT. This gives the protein CASSQAPSLKLFF.